Included here is one T cell receptor beta chain sequence, with context. What it binds is not known. This same CDR3 is encoded by further DNA sequences in the sample. It was with 60 Vbeta and 13 Jbeta primers that the PCR ran. As originally analysed: A later analysis counted roughly 74 million unique TCR beta chains, around 10 million shared. The method was immunoSEQ multiplex PCR; TCRdb's version includes in-frame clones alone and lacks a portion of them. V and J calls plus clone size are reproduced from that table; the DNA served to infer D and trimming. The sample has over 85,000 clones; around 57% are singletons. The data originate from a study of cytomegalovirus exposure and HLA in healthy donors. General study results and limits: A link between a missense DCLRE1C variant and TCR beta V- and J-gene trimming emerged from a later analysis. For most TCR sequences rarity was the rule, although some public TCRs occurred in many donors.

Sequenced input: PBMCs. This receptor was identified in a human donor in good health.

CDR3 protein: CASSFAGYNEQFF. CDR3 sequence (DNA): TGTGCCAGCAGTTTTGCGGGTTACAATGAGCAGTTCTTC. The chain employs TRBV27 and TRBJ2-1, with D possibly matching TRBD2 (5 bases). Germline CDR1 MNHEY, CDR2 SMNVEV (reference sequence). The CDR3 length is 13 residues. The ends were cut back, 3 bases at V and 4 bases at J, with 7 bases in the middle.